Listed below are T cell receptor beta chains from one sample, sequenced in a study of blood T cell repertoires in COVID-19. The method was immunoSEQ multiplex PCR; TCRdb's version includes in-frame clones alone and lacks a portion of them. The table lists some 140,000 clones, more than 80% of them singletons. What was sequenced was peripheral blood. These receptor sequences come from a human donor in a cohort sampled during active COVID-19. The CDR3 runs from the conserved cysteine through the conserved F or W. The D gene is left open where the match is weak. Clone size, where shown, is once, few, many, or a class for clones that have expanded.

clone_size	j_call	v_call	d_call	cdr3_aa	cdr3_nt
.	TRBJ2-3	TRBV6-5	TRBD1	CASSWRDRGTDTQYF	TGTGCCAGCAGTTGGAGGGACAGGGGAACAGATACGCAGTATTTT
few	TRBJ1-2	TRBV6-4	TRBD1	CASSGSGQGRPAIYGYTF	TGTGCCAGCAGTGGGTCCGGACAGGGCCGACCTGCCATCTATGGCTACACCTTC
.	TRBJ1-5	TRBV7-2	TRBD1	CASSPRGPGEQPQHF	TGTGCCAGCAGCCCCAGGGGGCCGGGGGAGCAGCCCCAGCATTTT
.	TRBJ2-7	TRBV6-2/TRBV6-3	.	CASSSDSFYEQYF	TGTGCCAGCAGTTCCGACAGTTTCTACGAGCAGTACTTC
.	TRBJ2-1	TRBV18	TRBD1	CASSPAQGAQNEQFF	TGTGCCAGCTCACCGGCGCAGGGGGCGCAAAATGAACAGTTCTTC
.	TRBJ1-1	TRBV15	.	CATSRDHGSEAFF	TGTGCCACCAGCAGAGATCATGGGAGTGAAGCTTTCTTT
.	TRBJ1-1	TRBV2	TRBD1	CASSAYRGESAFF	TGTGCCAGCAGTGCATACAGGGGCGAGTCCGCTTTCTTT
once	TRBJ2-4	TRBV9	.	CASSRDRRGQDIQYF	TGTGCCAGCAGCAGAGACAGGAGGGGGCAGGACATTCAGTACTTC
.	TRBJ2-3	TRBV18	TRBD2	CASSPFGTSVTRAPDTQYF	TGTGCCAGCTCACCATTCGGGACTAGCGTAACCCGGGCTCCAGATACGCAGTATTTT
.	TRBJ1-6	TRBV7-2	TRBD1	CASSPRTGGNSPLHF	TGTGCCAGCAGCCCAAGGACAGGGGGGAATTCACCCCTCCACTTT
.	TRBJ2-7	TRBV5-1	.	CASSSLGDEQYF	TGCGCCAGCAGCTCCCTAGGGGACGAGCAGTACTTC
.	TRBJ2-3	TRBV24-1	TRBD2	CATSDPSGSFVDTQYF	TGTGCCACCAGTGACCCTAGCGGGAGTTTCGTTGACACGCAGTATTTT
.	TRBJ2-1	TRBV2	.	CASSVEGDPYNEQFF	TGTGCCAGCAGTGTAGAGGGAGACCCCTACAATGAGCAGTTCTTC
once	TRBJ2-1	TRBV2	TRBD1	CATGTDLNEQFF	TGTGCCACCGGGACAGATCTCAATGAGCAGTTCTTC
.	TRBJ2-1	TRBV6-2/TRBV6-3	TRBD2	CASSYPGLAGGRQFF	TGTGCCAGCAGTTACCCGGGACTAGCGGGGGGCCGTCAGTTCTTC
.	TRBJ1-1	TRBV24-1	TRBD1	CATSDGRGTWAEAFF	TGTGCCACCAGTGATGGCAGGGGGACCTGGGCTGAGGCTTTCTTT
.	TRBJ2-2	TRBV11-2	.	CASSLVTGEPFF	TGTGCCAGCAGCCTCGTCACCGGGGAGCCGTTTTTT
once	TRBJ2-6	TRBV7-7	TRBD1	CASSPGTGASGANVLTF	TGTGCCAGCAGCCCCGGGACAGGAGCCTCTGGGGCCAACGTCCTGACTTTC
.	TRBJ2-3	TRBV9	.	CASSVGASTDTQYF	TGTGCCAGCAGCGTTGGGGCTAGCACAGATACGCAGTATTTT
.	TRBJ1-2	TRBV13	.	CASKGEANYGYTF	TGTGCCAGCAAGGGGGAAGCTAACTATGGCTACACCTTC
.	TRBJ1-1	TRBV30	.	CAWSGSGGWTEAFF	TGTGCCTGGAGCGGATCGGGGGGCTGGACTGAAGCTTTCTTT
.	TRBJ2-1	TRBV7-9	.	CASSLFGGGGYNEQFF	TGTGCCAGCAGCTTATTTGGGGGAGGGGGCTACAATGAGCAGTTCTTC
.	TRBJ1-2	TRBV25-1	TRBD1	CASSGQGAFYGYTF	TGTGCCAGCAGTGGACAGGGGGCTTTCTATGGCTACACCTTC
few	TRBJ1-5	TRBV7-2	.	CASSLVTNQPQHF	TGTGCCAGCAGCTTAGTGACAAATCAGCCCCAGCATTTT
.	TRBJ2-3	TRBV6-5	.	CASRPMGGDTQYF	TGTGCCAGCAGACCTATGGGAGGAGATACGCAGTATTTT
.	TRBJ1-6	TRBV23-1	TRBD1	CASTPGGTGGSYNSPLHF	TGCGCCAGCACCCCCGGGGGGACAGGGGGCTCCTATAATTCACCCCTCCACTTT
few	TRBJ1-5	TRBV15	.	CATSGGIQGYINQPQHF	TGTGCCACCAGCGGGGGAATACAGGGCTACATCAATCAGCCCCAGCATTTT
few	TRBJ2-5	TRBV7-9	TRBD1	CAFPLGQMGETQYF	TGTGCCTTCCCCCTGGGACAGATGGGAGAGACCCAGTACTTC
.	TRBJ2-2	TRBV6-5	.	CASSFLTSGDTGELFF	TGTGCCAGCAGTTTCCTAACATCGGGGGACACCGGGGAGCTGTTTTTT
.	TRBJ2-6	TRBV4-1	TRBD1	CASSPTGSGANVLTF	TGCGCCAGCAGCCCGACAGGGTCTGGGGCCAACGTCCTGACTTTC
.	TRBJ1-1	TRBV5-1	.	CASSTGYTEAFF	TGCGCCAGCTCTACGGGGTACACTGAAGCTTTCTTT
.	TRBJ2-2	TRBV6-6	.	CASSRTGLKTGELFF	TGTGCCAGCAGCCGCACTGGACTGAAAACCGGGGAGCTGTTTTTT
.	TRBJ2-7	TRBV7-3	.	CASSPSGGGPYEQYF	TGTGCCAGCAGCCCCTCGGGCGGGGGCCCATACGAGCAGTACTTC
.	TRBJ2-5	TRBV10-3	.	CAISEFNSGTQYF	TGTGCCATCAGTGAGTTTAACTCTGGTACCCAGTACTTC
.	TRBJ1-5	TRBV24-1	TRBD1	CATSDNHRGNNQPQHF	TGTGCCACCAGTGACAATCACAGGGGGAACAATCAGCCCCAGCATTTT
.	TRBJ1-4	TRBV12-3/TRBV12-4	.	CASSTRVGEKLFF	TGTGCCAGCAGTACTAGGGTGGGCGAAAAACTGTTTTTT
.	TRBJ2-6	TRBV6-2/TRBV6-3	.	CASSRPAGWDSGANVLTF	TGTGCCAGCAGTCGCCCGGCAGGGTGGGACTCTGGGGCCAACGTCCTGACTTTC
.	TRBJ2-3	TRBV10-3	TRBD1	CAITDSGGSPDTQYF	TGTGCCATCACTGACTCAGGGGGAAGTCCAGATACGCAGTATTTT
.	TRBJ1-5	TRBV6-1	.	CASSEAEGSNQPQHF	TGTGCCAGCAGTGAAGCGGAGGGGAGCAATCAGCCCCAGCATTTT
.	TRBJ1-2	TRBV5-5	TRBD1	CASSFTGTGPYGYTF	TGTGCCAGCAGCTTCACCGGGACAGGGCCCTATGGCTACACCTTC